These T cell receptor beta chains were read from a single sample in a study of blood T cell repertoires in COVID-19. Sequencing used immunoSEQ multiplex PCR; TCRdb keeps in-frame clones, though not all of them. Altogether about 49,000 clones are present, 85% to 90% being singletons, with the ten largest covering about 2%. Sequenced material: peripheral blood. These receptors were obtained from a woman aged 80 or older with COVID-19, enrolled during active disease. Each CDR3 is given with its conserved first and last residue. A D gene is named only where the DNA matches it firmly. For some rows the clone size is stated as once, few or many, or as a class when expanded; others skip it.

J	V	D	size	DNA	CDR3
TRBJ2-3	TRBV5-4	TRBD2	few	TGTGCCAGCAGCTTGGACCTAGCGGGTGCAGATACGCAGTATTTT	CASSLDLAGADTQYF
TRBJ2-5	TRBV5-1	.	.	TGCGCCAGCAGCTCCGACATTAACCAAGAGACCCAGTACTTC	CASSSDINQETQYF
TRBJ1-2	TRBV11-2	TRBD1	.	TGTGCCAGCAGCTACAATCGACAGGGGCATGGCTACACCTTC	CASSYNRQGHGYTF
TRBJ1-2	TRBV12-3/TRBV12-4	TRBD1	.	TGTGCCAGCAGGGGACAGGTCTATGGCTACACCTTC	CASRGQVYGYTF
TRBJ2-1	TRBV6-6	TRBD2	once	TGTGCCAGCAGTCCCAGCGGGGGGGCCAACAATGAGCAGTTCTTC	CASSPSGGANNEQFF
TRBJ1-5	TRBV19	TRBD1	.	TGTGCCAGTAGTATAGGGGACAGGGGACCTCAGCCCCAGCATTTT	CASSIGDRGPQPQHF
TRBJ1-2	TRBV6-5	.	.	TGTGCCAGCAGTTACCCCGACAGGACGGGCTACACCTTC	CASSYPDRTGYTF
TRBJ1-2	TRBV30	TRBD1	once	TGTGCCTGGAGTAAAATCCGGGACAGGGGGCAGTGGGGCTACACCTTC	CAWSKIRDRGQWGYTF
TRBJ2-7	TRBV29-1	TRBD1	.	TGCAGCGTTAATAGGGACAGCGGTTCGGGCGAGCAGTACTTC	CSVNRDSGSGEQYF
TRBJ2-1	TRBV7-2	.	.	TGTGCCAGCAGCTTATTACAGGGCACAAACTCCTACAATGAGCAGTTCTTC	CASSLLQGTNSYNEQFF
TRBJ1-2	TRBV12-3/TRBV12-4	TRBD1	.	TGTGCCAGCTCGCAGGGGGCGAGGGGCTACACCTTC	CASSQGARGYTF
TRBJ2-3	TRBV9	TRBD2	once	TGTGCCAGCAGCGTAACGGCGGGGGTGAGCACAGATACGCAGTATTTT	CASSVTAGVSTDTQYF
TRBJ2-1	TRBV14	.	.	TGTGCCAGCAGCCATAATCCCCGGGTTAGCCTCGGTGAGCAGTTCTTC	CASSHNPRVSLGEQFF
TRBJ2-3	TRBV7-7	TRBD1	.	TGTGCTAGCAGCTTAGCACAGGGGGATACGCAGTATTTT	CASSLAQGDTQYF
TRBJ1-2	TRBV11-2	TRBD1	.	TGTGCCAGCAGCCCCGACGGCCCCGGGACAGGGAGCCCAGCTTATGGCTACACCTTC	CASSPDGPGTGSPAYGYTF
TRBJ2-3	TRBV2	.	.	TGTGCCAGCAGTGTGGCAGGGCTACGCACAGATACGCAGTATTTT	CASSVAGLRTDTQYF
TRBJ1-3	TRBV28	.	once	TGTGCCTGCAGGGTAATAGAAGGAAACACCATATATTTT	CACRVIEGNTIYF
TRBJ2-7	TRBV6-5	.	.	TGTGCCAGCAGTTACTTCCCGGGAGATGAGCAGTACTTC	CASSYFPGDEQYF
TRBJ1-3	TRBV3-1/TRBV3-2	.	once	TGTGCCAGCAGCCAAGATTCGGGAAACACCATATATTTT	CASSQDSGNTIYF
TRBJ1-2	TRBV2	.	.	TGTGCCAGCAACCTACAGGGATTGGGAGGCTACACCTTC	CASNLQGLGGYTF
TRBJ2-5	TRBV24-1	.	.	TGTGCCACCAGTGATCCCAATCAAGAGACCCAGTACTTC	CATSDPNQETQYF
TRBJ1-1	TRBV6-5	.	.	TGTGCCAGCACCCCCCGACAGATGAACACTGAAGCTTTCTTT	CASTPRQMNTEAFF
TRBJ1-4	TRBV5-4	TRBD1	.	TGTGCCAGCAGCCCGGGACAGCCTAATGAAAAACTGTTTTTT	CASSPGQPNEKLFF
TRBJ2-1	TRBV19	TRBD2	.	TGTGCCAGTAGTTTAGGGGCGGGGGGCCCCTACAATGAGCAGTTCTTC	CASSLGAGGPYNEQFF
TRBJ2-3	TRBV11-1	.	.	TGTGCCAGCAGCCAACTAGCTATCCTCAGCACAGATACGCAGTATTTT	CASSQLAILSTDTQYF
TRBJ2-7	TRBV11-2	TRBD2	.	TGTGCCAGCAGCTTAGAGGGACTAGCGGGAGGAACCCAACGGGAGCAGTACTTC	CASSLEGLAGGTQREQYF
TRBJ2-3	TRBV20-1	TRBD2	.	TGCAGTGCTAGTTTCTACGCGACTAGCGGGGCAACAGATACGCAGTATTTT	CSASFYATSGATDTQYF
TRBJ2-5	TRBV2	TRBD1	once	TGTGCCAGCAACCCTGGACAGGGGGAGACCCAGTACTTC	CASNPGQGETQYF
TRBJ1-5	TRBV9	TRBD1	.	TGTGCCAGCAGCCCTAGGGGGCAGGGAAGTCAGCCCCAGCATTTT	CASSPRGQGSQPQHF
TRBJ1-1	TRBV18	TRBD1	.	TGTGCCAGCTCTCCCGACAGGGGTGGGCACACTGAAGCTTTCTTT	CASSPDRGGHTEAFF
TRBJ1-1	TRBV5-4	.	.	TGTGCCAGCAGCTTGGTCGAGCACACTGAAGCTTTCTTT	CASSLVEHTEAFF
TRBJ1-5	TRBV2	.	.	TGTGCCAGCGGATGGACTACTAAGAATCAGCCCCAGCATTTT	CASGWTTKNQPQHF
TRBJ1-2	TRBV18	TRBD1	.	TGTGCCAGCTCGCCCGACAGGGGTATATACGGCTACACCTTC	CASSPDRGIYGYTF
TRBJ1-2	TRBV7-2	.	once	TGTGCCAGCAGCTTAGAGGACTACTATGGCTACACCTTC	CASSLEDYYGYTF
TRBJ2-5	TRBV10-3	TRBD2	.	TGTGCCATCAGTGAGTCTCAGCGGGGACAAGAGACCCAGTACTTC	CAISESQRGQETQYF
TRBJ1-2	TRBV5-1	.	.	TGCGCCAGCAGCTTGTCGGGGGGACTAAACTATGGCTACACCTTC	CASSLSGGLNYGYTF
TRBJ1-2	TRBV11-2	.	.	TGTGCCAGCAGCTTTGAGGCAAAGTCTAACTATGGCTACACCTTC	CASSFEAKSNYGYTF
TRBJ1-5	TRBV2	TRBD1	.	TGTGCCAGCAGTGGGGGACAGTCAATCAATCAGCCCCAGCATTTT	CASSGGQSINQPQHF
TRBJ1-1	TRBV5-3	.	few	TGTGCCAGGCGGGGGTTTAACACTGAAGCTTTCTTT	CARRGFNTEAFF
TRBJ1-5	TRBV6-5	.	.	TGTGCCAGCAGTTTTCGAGGAGGGTATCAGCCCCAGCATTTT	CASSFRGGYQPQHF
TRBJ2-7	TRBV11-1	.	.	TGTGCCAGCAGCTTAGATAATTCCTACGAGCAGTACTTC	CASSLDNSYEQYF
TRBJ1-2	TRBV11-2	TRBD1	once	TGTGCCAGCAGCCCCGCCACAGGGGGCTACGGCTACACCTTC	CASSPATGGYGYTF
TRBJ1-1	TRBV5-1	.	.	TGCGCCAGCAGCTTGATGGCACAACCGAACACTGAAGCTTTCTTT	CASSLMAQPNTEAFF
TRBJ2-1	TRBV10-2	TRBD1	.	TGCGCCAGCTTGAAACAGGGGGCTAAGGTGCAGTTCTTC	CASLKQGAKVQFF
TRBJ1-3	TRBV5-1	.	.	TGCGCCAGCAGCCGGGAGTTTGGAAACACCATATATTTT	CASSREFGNTIYF
TRBJ2-2	TRBV5-1	TRBD2	few	TGCGCCAGCAGCCCGGGGGGGCTCAGCACCGGGGAGCTGTTTTTT	CASSPGGLSTGELFF
TRBJ2-7	TRBV7-2	.	.	TGTGCCAGCAGCTTAGCGCGGGGAGGGGGCTACGAGCAGTACTTC	CASSLARGGGYEQYF
TRBJ2-5	TRBV2	TRBD2	once	TGTGCCAGCAGTGAAAGCCTAGCGGGGAGTCAAGAGACCCAGTACTTC	CASSESLAGSQETQYF
TRBJ2-1	TRBV3-1/TRBV3-2	.	.	TGTGCCAGCAGCCAGGCGGGCCTCTCCTACAATGAGCAGTTCTTC	CASSQAGLSYNEQFF